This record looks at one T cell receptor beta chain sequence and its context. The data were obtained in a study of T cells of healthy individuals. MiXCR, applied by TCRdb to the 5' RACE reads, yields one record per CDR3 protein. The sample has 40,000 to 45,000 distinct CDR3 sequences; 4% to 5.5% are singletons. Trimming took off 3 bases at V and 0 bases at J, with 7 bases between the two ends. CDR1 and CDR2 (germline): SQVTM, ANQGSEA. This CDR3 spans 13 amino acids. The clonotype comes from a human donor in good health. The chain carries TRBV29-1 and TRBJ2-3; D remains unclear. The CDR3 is CSVDNLSTDTQYF. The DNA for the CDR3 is TGCAGCGTTGACAACCTTAGCACAGATACGCAGTATTTT.